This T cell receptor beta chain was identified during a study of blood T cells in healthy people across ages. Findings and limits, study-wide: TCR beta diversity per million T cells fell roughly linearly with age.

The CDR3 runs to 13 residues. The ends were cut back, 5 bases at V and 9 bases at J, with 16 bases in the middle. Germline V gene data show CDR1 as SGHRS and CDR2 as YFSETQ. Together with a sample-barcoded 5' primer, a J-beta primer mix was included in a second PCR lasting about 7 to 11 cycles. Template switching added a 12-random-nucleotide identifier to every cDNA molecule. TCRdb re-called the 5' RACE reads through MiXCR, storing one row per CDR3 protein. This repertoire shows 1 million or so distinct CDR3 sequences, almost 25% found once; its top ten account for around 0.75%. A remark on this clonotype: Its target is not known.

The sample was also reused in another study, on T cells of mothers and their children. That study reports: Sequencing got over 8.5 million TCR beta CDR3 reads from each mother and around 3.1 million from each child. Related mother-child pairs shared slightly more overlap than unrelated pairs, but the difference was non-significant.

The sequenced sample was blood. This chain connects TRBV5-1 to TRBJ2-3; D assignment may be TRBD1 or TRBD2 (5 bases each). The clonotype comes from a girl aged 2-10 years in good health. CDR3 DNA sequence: TGCGCCAGCAGTCCCGGGCCGAGGGACACGCAGTATTTT. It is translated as CASSPGPRDTQYF. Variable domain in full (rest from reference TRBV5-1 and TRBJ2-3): KAGVTQTPRYLIKTRGQQVTLSCSPISGHRSVSWYQQTPGQGLQFLFEYFSETQRNKGNFPGRFSGRQFSNSRSEMNVSTLELGDSALYLCASSPGPRDTQYFGPGTRLTVL.